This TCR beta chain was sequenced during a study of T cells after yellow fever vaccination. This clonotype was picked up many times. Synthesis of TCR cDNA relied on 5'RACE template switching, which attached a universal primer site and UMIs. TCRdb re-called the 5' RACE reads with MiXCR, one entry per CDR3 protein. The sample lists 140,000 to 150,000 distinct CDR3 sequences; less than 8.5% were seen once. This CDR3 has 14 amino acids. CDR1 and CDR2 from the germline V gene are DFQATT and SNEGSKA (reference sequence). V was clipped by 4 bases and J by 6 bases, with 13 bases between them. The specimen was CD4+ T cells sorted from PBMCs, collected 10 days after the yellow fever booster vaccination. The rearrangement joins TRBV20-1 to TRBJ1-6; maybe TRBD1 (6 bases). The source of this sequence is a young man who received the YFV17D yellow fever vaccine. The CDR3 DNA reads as TGCAGTGCTATTGGTGACAGGTCTAATTCACCCCTCCACTTT. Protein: CSAIGDRSNSPLHF.